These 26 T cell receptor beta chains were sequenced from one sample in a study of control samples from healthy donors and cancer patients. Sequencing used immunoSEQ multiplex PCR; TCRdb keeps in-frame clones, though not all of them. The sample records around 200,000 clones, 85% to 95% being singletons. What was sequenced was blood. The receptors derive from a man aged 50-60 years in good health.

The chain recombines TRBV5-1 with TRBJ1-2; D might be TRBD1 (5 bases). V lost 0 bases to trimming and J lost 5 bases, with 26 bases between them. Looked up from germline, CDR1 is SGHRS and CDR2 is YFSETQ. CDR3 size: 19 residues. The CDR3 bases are TGCGCCAGCAGCTTGGTCGGCGGGGCAGCTTCACGCGGAGGGTATGGCTACACCTTC. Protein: CASSLVGGAASRGGYGYTF.

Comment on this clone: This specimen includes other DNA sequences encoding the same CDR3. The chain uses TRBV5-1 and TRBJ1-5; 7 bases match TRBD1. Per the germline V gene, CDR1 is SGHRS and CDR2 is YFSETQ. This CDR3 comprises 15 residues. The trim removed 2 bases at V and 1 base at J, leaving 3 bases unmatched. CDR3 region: CASSLEGASNQPQHF. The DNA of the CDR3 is TGCGCCAGCAGCTTAGAGGGGGCGAGCAATCAGCCCCAGCATTTT.

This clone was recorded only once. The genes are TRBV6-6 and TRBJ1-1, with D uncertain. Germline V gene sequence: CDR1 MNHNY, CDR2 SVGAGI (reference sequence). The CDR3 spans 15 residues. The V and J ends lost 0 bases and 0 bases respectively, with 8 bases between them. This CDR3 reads CASSYSEGMNTEAFF. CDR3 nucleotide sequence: TGTGCCAGCAGTTACTCCGAAGGGATGAACACTGAAGCTTTCTTT.

CDR3 coding DNA: TGTGCCAGCAGTGACCAGCCCTCCTACGAGCAGTACGTC. This gives the protein CASSDQPSYEQYV. The chain uses TRBV6-1 and TRBJ2-7; D gene ambiguous. The CDR3 loop spans 13 amino acids. Germline V gene data show CDR1 as MNHNS and CDR2 as SASEGT. Between the trimmed V and J ends, which lost 3 bases and 0 bases, there was a span of 6 bases.

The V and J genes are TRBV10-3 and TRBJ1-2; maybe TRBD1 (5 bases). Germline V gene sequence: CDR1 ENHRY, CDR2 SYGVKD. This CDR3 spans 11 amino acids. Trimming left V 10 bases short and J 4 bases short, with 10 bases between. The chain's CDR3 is CATGAFYGYTF. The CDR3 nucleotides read TGTGCCACCGGGGCGTTCTATGGCTACACCTTC.

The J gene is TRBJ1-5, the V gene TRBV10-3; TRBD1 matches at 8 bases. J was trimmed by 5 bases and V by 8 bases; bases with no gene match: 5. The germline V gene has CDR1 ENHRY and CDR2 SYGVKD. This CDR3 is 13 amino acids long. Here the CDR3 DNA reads TGTGCCATCGCCCAGACAGGGGATCAGCCCCAGCATTTT. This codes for CAIAQTGDQPQHF.

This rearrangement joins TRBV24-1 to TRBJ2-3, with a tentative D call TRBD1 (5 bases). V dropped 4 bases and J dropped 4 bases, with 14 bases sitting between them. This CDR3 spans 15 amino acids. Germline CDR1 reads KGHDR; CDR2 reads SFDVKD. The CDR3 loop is CATSDRRQLPDTQYF. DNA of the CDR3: TGTGCCACCAGTGACCGTCGACAGCTCCCAGATACGCAGTATTTT.

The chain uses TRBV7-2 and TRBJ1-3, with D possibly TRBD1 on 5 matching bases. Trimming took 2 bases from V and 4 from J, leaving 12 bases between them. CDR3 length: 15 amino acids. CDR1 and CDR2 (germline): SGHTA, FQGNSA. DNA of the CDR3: TGTGCCAGCAGCTTATGGGGGAAAAACGGAAACACCATATATTTT. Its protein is CASSLWGKNGNTIYF.

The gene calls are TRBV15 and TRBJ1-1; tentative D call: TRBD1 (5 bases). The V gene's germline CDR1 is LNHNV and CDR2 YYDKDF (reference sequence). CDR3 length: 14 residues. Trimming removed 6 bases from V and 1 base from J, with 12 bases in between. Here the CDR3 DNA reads TGTGCCACCAGACTAGGGGTTTCGAACACTGAAGCTTTCTTT. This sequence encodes CATRLGVSNTEAFF.

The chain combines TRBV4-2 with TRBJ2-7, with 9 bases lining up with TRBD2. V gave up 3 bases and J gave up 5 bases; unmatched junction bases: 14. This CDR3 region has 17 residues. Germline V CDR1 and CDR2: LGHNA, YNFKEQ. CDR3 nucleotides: TGTGCCAGCAGCCACGGAGATGAATTCCTAGCGGGGAACGAGCAGTACTTC. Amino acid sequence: CASSHGDEFLAGNEQYF.

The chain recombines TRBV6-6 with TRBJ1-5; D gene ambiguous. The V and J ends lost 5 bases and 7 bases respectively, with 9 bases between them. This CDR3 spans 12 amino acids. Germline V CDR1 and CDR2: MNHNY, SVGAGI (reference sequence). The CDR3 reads CASSNFGQPQHF. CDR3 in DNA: TGTGCCAGCAGTAACTTCGGACAGCCCCAGCATTTT.

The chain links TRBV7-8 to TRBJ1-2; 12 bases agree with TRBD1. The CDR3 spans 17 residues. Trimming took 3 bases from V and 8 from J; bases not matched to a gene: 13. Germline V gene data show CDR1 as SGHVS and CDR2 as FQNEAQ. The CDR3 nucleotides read TGTGCCAGCAGCTTGATGGGACAGGGGGCGCGAAAACAGGGCTACACCTTC. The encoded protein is CASSLMGQGARKQGYTF.

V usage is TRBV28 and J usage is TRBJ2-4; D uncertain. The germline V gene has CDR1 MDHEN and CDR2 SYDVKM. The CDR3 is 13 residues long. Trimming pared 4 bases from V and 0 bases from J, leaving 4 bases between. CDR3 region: CASSSGAKNIQYF. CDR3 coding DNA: TGTGCCAGCAGTTCGGGAGCCAAAAACATTCAGTACTTC. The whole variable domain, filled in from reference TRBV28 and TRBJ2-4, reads DVKVTQSSRYLVKRTGEKVFLECVQDMDHENMFWYRQDPGLGLRLIYFSYDVKMKEKGDIPEGYSVSREKKERFSLILESASTNQTSMYLCASSSGAKNIQYFGAGTRLSVL.

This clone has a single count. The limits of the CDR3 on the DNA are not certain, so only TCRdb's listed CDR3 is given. CDR3 sequence reads: CASSSSGVEGQPQHF. The J gene is TRBJ1-5, the V gene TRBV5-1. Termini included, the CDR3 measures 15 amino acids. Germline V CDR1 and CDR2: SGHRS, YFSETQ.

The CDR3 loop reads CASSSSGTSSYNEQFF. In DNA form, the CDR3 reads TGTGCCAGCAGCTCCTCCGGGACTAGCAGCTACAATGAGCAGTTCTTC. The chain recombines TRBV7-2 with TRBJ2-1; TRBD2 matches at 9 bases. The CDR3 is 16 residues long. From germline, CDR1 is SGHTA and CDR2 FQGNSA. V shed 4 bases and J 3 bases; nucleotides not matched to a gene: 7.

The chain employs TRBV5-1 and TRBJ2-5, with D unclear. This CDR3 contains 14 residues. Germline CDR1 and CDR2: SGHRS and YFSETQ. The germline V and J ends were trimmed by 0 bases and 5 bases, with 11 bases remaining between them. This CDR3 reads CASSLGGLLETQYF. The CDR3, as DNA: TGCGCCAGCAGCTTGGGCGGATTACTGGAGACCCAGTACTTC.

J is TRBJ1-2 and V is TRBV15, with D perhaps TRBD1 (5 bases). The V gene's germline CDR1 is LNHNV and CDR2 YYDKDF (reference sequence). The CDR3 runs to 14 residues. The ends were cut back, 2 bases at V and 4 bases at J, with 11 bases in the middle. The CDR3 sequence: CATSRRQFLYGYTF. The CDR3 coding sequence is TGTGCCACCAGCAGAAGACAGTTTCTCTATGGCTACACCTTC.

The CDR3 loop is CASSPDRAMNQAFF. In nucleotides, the CDR3 is TGTGCCAGCAGTCCCGACAGGGCGATGAATCAAGCTTTCTTT. The chain has TRBV6-5 and TRBJ1-1; 7 bases agree with TRBD1. The V gene end was trimmed by 5 bases and the J gene end by 9 bases; junction bases not matched to a gene: 12. Germline assignment: CDR1 MNHEY and CDR2 SVGAGI. CDR3 length: 14 amino acids.

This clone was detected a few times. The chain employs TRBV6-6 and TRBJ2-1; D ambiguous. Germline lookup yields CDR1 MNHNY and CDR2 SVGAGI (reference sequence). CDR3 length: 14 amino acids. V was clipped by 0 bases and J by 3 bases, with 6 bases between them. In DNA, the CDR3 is TGTGCCAGCAGTTACTCGCGGATCTACAATGAGCAGTTCTTC. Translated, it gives CASSYSRIYNEQFF.

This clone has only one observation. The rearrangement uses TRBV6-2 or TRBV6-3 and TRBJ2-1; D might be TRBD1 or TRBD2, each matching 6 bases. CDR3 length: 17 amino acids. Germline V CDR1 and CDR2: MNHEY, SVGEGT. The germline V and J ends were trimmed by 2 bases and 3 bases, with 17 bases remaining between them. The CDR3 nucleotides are TGTGCCAGCAGTTACGATAGGGAAGGGGGGTTCTACAATGAGCAGTTCTTC. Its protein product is CASSYDREGGFYNEQFF.

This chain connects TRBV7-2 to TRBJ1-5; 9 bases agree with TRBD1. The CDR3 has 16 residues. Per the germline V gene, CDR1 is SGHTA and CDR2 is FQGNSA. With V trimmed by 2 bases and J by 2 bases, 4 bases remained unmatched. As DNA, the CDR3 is TGTGCCAGCAGCTTAACCAGGACAGGGGGCAATCAGCCCCAGCATTTT. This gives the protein CASSLTRTGGNQPQHF.

The CDR3 DNA reads as TGTGCCACCAGCAGAGATCGGGAGAGCTCTGGAAACACCATATATTTT. This encodes CATSRDRESSGNTIYF. The chain carries TRBV15 and TRBJ1-3; D remains ambiguous. This CDR3 is built from 16 residues. V gave up 0 bases and J gave up 0 bases, with 9 bases separating them. CDR1 and CDR2 from the germline V gene are LNHNV and YYDKDF (reference sequence).

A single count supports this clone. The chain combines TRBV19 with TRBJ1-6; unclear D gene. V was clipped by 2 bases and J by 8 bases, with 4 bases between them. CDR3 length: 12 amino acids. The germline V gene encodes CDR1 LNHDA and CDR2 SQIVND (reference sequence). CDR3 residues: CASSIKDSPLHF. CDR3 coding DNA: TGTGCCAGTAGTATAAAGGATTCACCCCTCCACTTT.

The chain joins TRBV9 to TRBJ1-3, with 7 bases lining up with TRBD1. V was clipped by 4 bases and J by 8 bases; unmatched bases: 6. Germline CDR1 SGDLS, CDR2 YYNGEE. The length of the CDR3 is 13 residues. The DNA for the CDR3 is TGTGCCAGCAGCCCTACAGGGGAGCACACCATATATTTT. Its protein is CASSPTGEHTIYF.

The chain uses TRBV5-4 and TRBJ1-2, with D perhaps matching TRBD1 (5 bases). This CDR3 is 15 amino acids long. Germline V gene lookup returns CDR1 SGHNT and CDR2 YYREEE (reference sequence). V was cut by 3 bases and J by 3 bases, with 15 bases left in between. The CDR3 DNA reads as TGTGCCAGCAGCTCAACCACCGACAGTGACTATGGCTACACCTTC. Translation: CASSSTTDSDYGYTF.

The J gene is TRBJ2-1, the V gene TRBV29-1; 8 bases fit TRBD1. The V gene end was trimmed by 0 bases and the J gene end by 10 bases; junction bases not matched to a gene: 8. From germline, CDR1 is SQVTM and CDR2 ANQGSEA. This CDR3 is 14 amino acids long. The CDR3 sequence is CSVEEGQGAGEQFF. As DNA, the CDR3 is TGCAGCGTTGAAGAAGGTCAGGGGGCAGGAGAGCAGTTCTTC.